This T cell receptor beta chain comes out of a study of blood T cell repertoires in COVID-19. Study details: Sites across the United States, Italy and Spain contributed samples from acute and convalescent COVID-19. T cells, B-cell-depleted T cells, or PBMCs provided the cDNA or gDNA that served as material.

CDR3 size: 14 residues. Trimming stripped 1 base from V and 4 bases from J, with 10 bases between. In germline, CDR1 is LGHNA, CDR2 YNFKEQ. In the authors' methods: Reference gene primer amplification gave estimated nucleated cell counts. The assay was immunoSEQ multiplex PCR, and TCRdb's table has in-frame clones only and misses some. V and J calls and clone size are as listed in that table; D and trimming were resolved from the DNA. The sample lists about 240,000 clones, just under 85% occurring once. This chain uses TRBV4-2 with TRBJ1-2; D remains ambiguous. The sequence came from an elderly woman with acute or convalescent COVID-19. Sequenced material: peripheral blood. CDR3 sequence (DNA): TGTGCCAGCAGCCAAGGATCACAGAGCTATGGCTACACCTTC. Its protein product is CASSQGSQSYGYTF.